This T cell receptor (beta chain) was sequenced during a study of response to subunit inactivated influenza vaccine. Whole-study findings and limits: The authors offered the suggestion that each seasonal influenza vaccination recruits few new T cells.

TCRdb re-derived calls from the RT-PCR reads in MiXCR, one entry per CDR3 protein. Found here are fewer than 650,000 distinct CDR3 sequences, 10% to 15% of them singletons; the top ten hold less than 15%. The trim removed 4 bases at V and 0 bases at J, leaving 3 bases unmatched. This CDR3 spans 15 amino acids. Germline V CDR1 and CDR2: MNHEY, SVGAGI. Regarding this clonotype: What it binds is unknown.

Sample: PBMCs from blood, taken roughly 45 days after vaccination. The J gene is TRBJ2-7, the V gene TRBV6-5, with TRBD1 identical over 10 bases. The source is a man between 50 and 59 years old who received an inactivated influenza vaccine. The CDR3 here is CASSWDRGSSYEQYF. CDR3 nucleotides: TGTGCCAGCAGTTGGGACAGGGGAAGCTCCTACGAGCAGTACTTC.